This passage covers 21 T cell receptor beta chains from one sample sequenced in a study of CD8 T cells in Susac syndrome (dated by TCRdb to between 2018 and 2021). The library was generated by the immunoSEQ multiplex PCR assay. RNA was extracted using the RNeasy kit, and roughly 0.5 to 1 microgram was reverse transcribed with random hexamers. TCRdb reanalyzed the raw reads on its own, using fastp at Q25 for trimming and MiXCR for clone calling, and kept in-frame beta chains. Rows are unified per CDR3 protein, each entry keeping the most common DNA and genes. This sample gives about 150,000 distinct CDR3 sequences in total; around 93% of them show up just once. Together, the top ten hold around 0.097% of the sample. Sequenced sample: CD4+ T cells from PBMCs. These receptors originate from a human donor with multiple sclerosis.

This rearrangement joins TRBV6-5 to TRBJ2-6, with D possibly being TRBD2 (5 bases). Germline lookup yields CDR1 MNHEY and CDR2 SVGAGI. V shed 6 bases and J shed 2 bases, with 8 bases lying between them. The CDR3 contains 14 residues. This CDR3 is CASSRGAGANVLTF. The CDR3 nucleotides are TGTGCCAGCAGCCGGGGTGCTGGGGCCAACGTCCTGACTTTC.

The table lists this clonotype with a few counts. J is TRBJ1-1 and V is TRBV6-6; no clear D gene. The CDR3 runs 13 residues. Germline V lookup: CDR1 MNHNY, CDR2 SVGAGI (reference sequence). Trimming shortened V by 2 bases and J by 3 bases, and 7 bases separated the two germline ends. In nucleotides, the CDR3 is TGTGCCAGCAGTTACGGCCGGGACACTGAAGCTTTCTTT. Encoded protein: CASSYGRDTEAFF.

The chain recombines TRBV27 with TRBJ1-6; D remains ambiguous. CDR3 size: 16 residues. Per the germline V gene, CDR1 is MNHEY and CDR2 is SMNVEV (reference sequence). V gave up 5 bases and J gave up 5 bases, with 16 bases separating them. CDR3 in amino acids: CASSNPPGVNNSPLHF. DNA of the CDR3: TGTGCCAGCAGTAACCCCCCCGGCGTGAATAATTCACCCCTCCACTTT.

This chain uses TRBV28 with TRBJ1-2; TRBD1 agrees at 11 bases. The CDR3 contains 15 residues. V shed 6 bases and J 5 bases; nucleotides not matched to a gene: 8. Germline V CDR1 and CDR2: MDHEN, SYDVKM. The CDR3 here is CASSQGQGVTYGYTF. The CDR3 DNA sequence: TGTGCCAGCAGCCAGGGACAGGGGGTTACATATGGCTACACCTTC.

The chain has TRBV9 and TRBJ2-1; the D is unclear. Trimming stripped 3 bases from V and 12 bases from J, with 13 bases between. CDR1 is SGDLS, CDR2 YYNGEE, per germline. The CDR3 runs 12 residues. CDR3 residues: CASSAAGSWQFF. DNA of the CDR3: TGTGCCAGCAGCGCAGCAGGAAGTTGGCAGTTCTTC.

The chain joins TRBV24-1 to TRBJ2-7; TRBD2 matches 11 bases. Germline CDR1 and CDR2: KGHDR and SFDVKD. Trimming removed 3 bases from V and 6 bases from J; junction bases left unmatched: 3. CDR3 length: 14 residues. The CDR3 spells CATSDTGTSGEQYF. The CDR3 DNA reads TGTGCCACCAGTGATACCGGGACTAGCGGCGAGCAGTACTTC.

The genes are TRBV10-3 and TRBJ2-4; 8 bases map to TRBD2. V lost 10 bases and J lost 9; bases outside the gene matches: 8. The CDR3 sequence is 12 residues long. The germline gives CDR1 ENHRY, CDR2 SYGVKD. CDR3 sequence (DNA): TGTGCCAGCGGGACTAGAGATGGCATTCAGTACTTC. This codes for CASGTRDGIQYF.

V and J are TRBV3-1 and TRBJ1-2, with D uncertain. The V and J ends lost 3 bases and 3 bases respectively, with 11 bases between them. Per germline, CDR1 LGHDT and CDR2 YNNKEL (reference sequence). The CDR3 covers 14 residues. The CDR3 sequence: CASSHTRIDYGYTF. The CDR3 DNA follows: TGTGCCAGCAGCCATACACGGATCGACTATGGCTACACCTTC.

The V gene is TRBV20-1, the J gene TRBJ2-7; 10 positions match TRBD1. CDR1 is DFQATT, CDR2 SNEGSKA, per germline (reference sequence). CDR3 length: 16 amino acids. With 3 bases clipped from V and 6 bases from J, the junction kept 14 bases outside the gene matches. The CDR3 protein is CSASPRDRGHSGEQYF. The CDR3, as DNA: TGCAGTGCTAGCCCGAGAGACAGGGGGCATTCTGGCGAGCAGTACTTC.

V usage is TRBV7-3 and J usage is TRBJ2-3; either TRBD1 or TRBD2 may fit D (5 bases each). The CDR3 has 14 residues. The V gene lost 5 bases and the J gene lost 1 base, with 10 bases spanning the gap. Germline CDR1 reads SGHTA; CDR2 reads FQGTGA. The CDR3 here is CASSALGGTDTQYF. In DNA form, the CDR3 reads TGTGCCAGCAGCGCCTTGGGGGGCACAGATACGCAGTATTTT.

The chain is built from TRBV21-1 and TRBJ2-1; whether TRBD2, the table's D call, matches the DNA was not checked. TRBV21-1 is a listed pseudogene. This CDR3 contains 16 residues. The CDR3, as DNA: TGTGCCAGCAGCCTACTCGACTATATCGCCTACAATGAGCAGTTCTTC. This gives the protein CASSLLDYIAYNEQFF.

This clonotype has just one count. The chain joins TRBV30 to TRBJ2-3; the match to TRBD2 covers 9 bases. The germline CDR1 and CDR2 sequences are GTSNPN and SVGIG (reference sequence). The CDR3 runs to 14 residues. J was trimmed by 7 bases and V by 3 bases; bases with no gene match: 8. The CDR3 reads CAWRQSGGRNTQYF. CDR3 sequence (DNA): TGTGCCTGGAGGCAGAGCGGGGGGCGGAATACGCAGTATTTT.

The chain carries TRBV7-8 and TRBJ2-7, with D possibly TRBD1 on 6 matching bases. CDR3 length: 15 residues. Germline V gene lookup returns CDR1 SGHVS and CDR2 FQNEAQ. Trimming cost V 1 base and J 3 bases, with 13 bases left between them. DNA of the CDR3: TGTGCCAGCAGCTTAGAGCGGCAAGGGGGCTACGAGCAGTACTTC. Translating gives CASSLERQGGYEQYF. The complete variable domain, with remaining parts taken from reference TRBV7-8 and TRBJ2-7, reads GAGVSQSPRYKVAKRGQDVALRCDPISGHVSLFWYQQALGQGPEFLTYFQNEAQLDKSGLPSDRFFAERPEGSVSTLKIQRTQQEDSAVYLCASSLERQGGYEQYFGPGTRLTVT.

This clonotype was seen more than once but under ten times. The gene calls are TRBV6-1 and TRBJ1-1; D ambiguous. Germline CDR1 and CDR2: MNHNS and SASEGT. The CDR3 extends over 11 amino acids. Trimming stripped 7 bases from V and 10 bases from J, with 13 bases between. CDR3 DNA: TGTGCCAGCACCGGTAGGCGGGGAGCTTTCTTT. Translation gives CASTGRRGAFF.

The table lists this clonotype with a count of one. This sequence joins TRBV12-3 or TRBV12-4 and TRBJ2-1; TRBD2 is a possible D gene (6 bases). The ends were cut back, 0 bases at V and 6 bases at J, with 12 bases in the middle. The CDR3 length is 15 residues. The CDR3, as DNA: TGTGCCAGCAGTTTAGCACTAGCCCTCCCCAATGAGCAGTTCTTC. Protein: CASSLALALPNEQFF.

The V call is TRBV6-1, the J call TRBJ1-1; no clear D. There are 14 residues in the CDR3. Germline V gene lookup returns CDR1 MNHNS and CDR2 SASEGT. The V end was cut by 6 bases, the J end by 4 bases, with 15 bases between. CDR3 nucleotide sequence: TGTGCCAGCAGCTTTAGTGGACGGAGCACTGAAGCTTTCTTT. It codes for CASSFSGRSTEAFF.

The chain links TRBV12-3 or TRBV12-4 to TRBJ2-3; D may be TRBD1 (6 bases). The CDR3 has 14 residues. The germline V and J ends were trimmed by 6 bases and 3 bases, with 13 bases remaining between them. CDR3 sequence: CASRRRQGTDTQYF. The CDR3 DNA sequence: TGTGCCAGCAGGAGGCGGCAGGGGACAGATACGCAGTATTTT.

V gene TRBV28 combines with J gene TRBJ1-2; unclear D gene. Germline assignment: CDR1 MDHEN and CDR2 SYDVKM. The V and J ends lost 4 bases and 6 bases respectively, with 9 bases between them. The CDR3 extends over 12 amino acids. The CDR3 reads CASSSDIDGYTF. CDR3 DNA sequence: TGTGCCAGCAGTTCCGACATCGATGGCTACACCTTC.

The chain combines TRBV24-1 with TRBJ2-3; D is unclear. Germline CDR1 and CDR2: KGHDR and SFDVKD. Deletions cut 5 bases from V and 4 bases from J, with 12 bases between. The CDR3 has 14 amino acids. This CDR3 reads CATSVGGNPDTQYF. The CDR3 DNA reads as TGTGCCACCAGTGTAGGTGGGAACCCAGATACGCAGTATTTT.

V gene TRBV19 combines with J gene TRBJ1-5; D call uncertain. The V gene's germline CDR1 is LNHDA and CDR2 SQIVND (reference sequence). The CDR3 extends over 14 amino acids. Trimming took off 3 bases at V and 0 bases at J, with 6 bases between the two ends. CDR3 DNA: TGTGCCAGTAGTATCTCGAATAGCAATCAGCCCCAGCATTTT. It codes for CASSISNSNQPQHF.

The chain carries TRBV19 and TRBJ2-7; a weak D match, TRBD2 (5 bases). Between the trimmed V and J ends, which lost 4 bases and 0 bases, there was a span of 19 bases. The CDR3 totals 17 residues. Per germline, CDR1 LNHDA and CDR2 SQIVND (reference sequence). The CDR3 loop is CASSNPIGRAGSYEQYF. CDR3 DNA: TGTGCCAGTAGTAACCCCATCGGCCGGGCGGGCTCCTACGAGCAGTACTTC.